A selection of T cell receptor beta chains follows, all from one sample in a study of metastatic and nonmetastatic thyroid tumors. Using MiXCR, TCRdb reanalyzed the PCR reads. Seen here are 84,000 or so clones, around 9.1% observed once, and the top ten hold roughly 10%. Specimen: blood. The receptors here all came from a female donor with papillary thyroid cancer or a benign thyroid nodule (not recorded which). Some clones in this sample may be carry-over from other donors' samples. CDR3s include the opening cysteine and the closing phenylalanine or tryptophan. Each record gives: clone size, V gene, J gene, D gene, CDR3 DNA, CDR3 protein. A D gene is named only where the DNA matches it firmly. Where a row states a size, it is once, few, many or the class of an expanded clone; other rows omit it.

many	TRBV11-1	TRBJ2-1	-	TGTGCCAGCAGCTTCGGCGGGGCTTCCTACAATGAGCAGTTCTTC	CASSFGGASYNEQFF
many	TRBV6-2/TRBV6-3	TRBJ2-7	TRBD2	TGTGCAATCCGTGGTAGCGGGGTCTACGAGCAGTACTTC	CAIRGSGVYEQYF
many	TRBV6-6	TRBJ1-3	-	TGTGCCAGCAGTTACGTGGGGATGGGAAACACCATATATTTT	CASSYVGMGNTIYF
many	TRBV4-1	TRBJ1-6	TRBD1	TGCGCCAGCAGCACTTCCGGGACAGTCTATAATTCACCCCTCCACTTT	CASSTSGTVYNSPLHF
many	TRBV6-1	TRBJ2-2	TRBD1	TGTGCCAGCAGTGTAGACAGGGTCTCCACCGGGGAGCTGTTTTTT	CASSVDRVSTGELFF
many	TRBV7-2	TRBJ1-2	TRBD1	TGTGCCAGCAGCCTAGGGACAGCGAACTATGGCTACACCTTC	CASSLGTANYGYTF
-	TRBV20-1	TRBJ1-2	-	TGCAGTGCTAGAGATGGGCAGGGGAACTATGGCTACACCTTC	CSARDGQGNYGYTF
few	TRBV12-3/TRBV12-4	TRBJ2-3	-	TGTGCCAGCAGCCCAACTACTCGGGGCACAGATACGCAGTATTTT	CASSPTTRGTDTQYF
many	TRBV20-1	TRBJ2-7	-	TGCAGTGCTAGTAGTACCGAGAGCTCCTACGAGCAGTACTTC	CSASSTESSYEQYF
many	TRBV28	TRBJ2-1	TRBD2	TGTGCCAGCAGTTTGCCCGGACTAGCGGTGAATGAGCAGTTCTTC	CASSLPGLAVNEQFF
-	TRBV20-1	TRBJ1-1	TRBD1	TGCAGTGCTCCGGACAGGACGACTGAAGCTTTCTTT	CSAPDRTTEAFF
many	TRBV3-1	TRBJ2-1	-	TGTGCCAGCAGCCCTCCGAACAACTACAATGAGCAGTTCTTC	CASSPPNNYNEQFF
many	TRBV6-1	TRBJ1-5	-	TGTGCCAGCAGTGAACGGCTGGGGATGGGGAATCAGCCCCAGCATTTT	CASSERLGMGNQPQHF
many	TRBV11-2	TRBJ2-1	-	TGTGCCAGCAGCTTGGGGAGCTCCTACAATGAGCAGTTCTTC	CASSLGSSYNEQFF
few	TRBV6-2/TRBV6-3	TRBJ2-3	-	TGTTCCGGCAGTCCCCATCGGGGGTTCACAGATACGCAGTATTTT	CSGSPHRGFTDTQYF
few	TRBV6-1	TRBJ1-1	-	TGTGCCAGCAGTGATCCCGTTACAGTGGATGAAGCTTTCTTT	CASSDPVTVDEAFF
many	TRBV2	TRBJ2-5	-	TGTGCCAGCAGTCTTTTGACGGGAGAGACCCAGTACTTC	CASSLLTGETQYF
-	TRBV5-6	TRBJ2-5	TRBD2	TGTGCCAGCAGCAGACTAGCGGGGGGGCAAGAGACCCAGTACTTC	CASSRLAGGQETQYF
many	TRBV30	TRBJ2-2	-	TGTGCCTGGTCTGAGGACGCGAACACCGGGGAGCTGTTTTTT	CAWSEDANTGELFF
many	TRBV12-3/TRBV12-4	TRBJ2-3	TRBD1	TGTGCCAGCAGTTTTTGGGACAGCCGCACAGATACGCAGTATTTT	CASSFWDSRTDTQYF
many	TRBV20-1	TRBJ2-7	-	TGCAGTGCCCTCAGCGTAAGCGGGTCCTCCTACGAGCAGTACTTC	CSALSVSGSSYEQYF
-	TRBV6-5	TRBJ2-3	-	TGTGCCAGCAGACGGGAAGGGGTGACAGTGTACACAGATACGCAGTATTTT	CASRREGVTVYTDTQYF
once	TRBV27	TRBJ2-7	-	TGTGCCAGCAGTCCAGGACATGGGTACGAGCAGTACTTC	CASSPGHGYEQYF
many	TRBV28	TRBJ1-5	-	TGTGCCAGCACGTCAGGGTACAATCAGCCCCAGCATTTT	CASTSGYNQPQHF
many	TRBV12-3/TRBV12-4	TRBJ2-7	-	TGTGCCAGCAGTCTAACTTGGACAGACGAGCAGTACTTC	CASSLTWTDEQYF
many	TRBV12-3/TRBV12-4	TRBJ2-1	TRBD2	TGTGCCAGCAGATCGCTCCCTCGGTTTGCCACTAGCGGGGGGGCCCACAATGAGCAGTTCTTC	CASRSLPRFATSGGAHNEQFF
many	TRBV2	TRBJ2-3	TRBD2	TGTGCCAGCAGTGAAGGCGGGAGGGCAGATACGCAGTATTTT	CASSEGGRADTQYF
medium-sized	TRBV6-5	TRBJ1-1	-	TGTGCCAGCAGTTATAGCCGGGACTTAGGCACTGAAGCTTTCTTT	CASSYSRDLGTEAFF
many	TRBV9	TRBJ2-5	-	TGTGCCAGCAGCGTAGAGCTGGGAGAGACCCAGTACTTC	CASSVELGETQYF
many	TRBV4-1	TRBJ2-7	TRBD1	TGCGCCAGCAGCAACCGGGACAGGTCCTACGAGCAGTACTTC	CASSNRDRSYEQYF
many	TRBV10-1	TRBJ2-3	-	TGCGCCAGCAGTGAGTTTAGGAAGCGCACAGATACGCAGTATTTT	CASSEFRKRTDTQYF
many	TRBV28	TRBJ2-1	TRBD2	TGTGCCAGCAGCCTCCTAGCGGCGAGCTCCTACAATGAGCAGTTCTTC	CASSLLAASSYNEQFF
many	TRBV19	TRBJ2-5	TRBD2	TGTGCCACCGGGGGGTCCTGGGAGACCCAGTACTTC	CATGGSWETQYF
many	TRBV6-1	TRBJ1-4	TRBD1	TGTGCCACCGGAAAGGGACAGGGTAATGAAAAACTGTTTTTT	CATGKGQGNEKLFF
many	TRBV11-2	TRBJ2-2	TRBD1	TGTGCCAGCAGATCCTTCCCGGGACAGGGGGTTGTCGGGGAGCTGTTTTTT	CASRSFPGQGVVGELFF